This T cell receptor beta chain stems from a study of blood T cell repertoires in COVID-19. Study-level information: Italy, Spain and the United States were the sources of the convalescent and acute COVID-19 samples. PBMCs, B-cell-depleted T cells, or T cells were the source of the cDNA or gDNA that made up the material.

Germline-derived CDR1 and CDR2 are MNHEY and SVGAGI. V trimming: 0 bases; J trimming: 3 bases; junction bases outside the gene matches: 2. The CDR3 sequence is 14 residues long. In the authors' methods: Estimated nucleated cell counts came from reference gene primer amplification. The assay was immunoSEQ multiplex PCR, and TCRdb's table has in-frame clones only and misses some. From that table come the V and J calls and clone size; the DNA was used to work out D and trimming. Of more than 250,000 clones detected, about 88% appear once; the ten largest clones hold 3.6%. The receptor was derived from a man aged 18 to 29 with active or convalescent COVID-19. The material sequenced was peripheral blood. The chain is built from TRBV6-5 and TRBJ2-7; 7 bases fit TRBD1. The CDR3 DNA is TGTGCCAGCAGTTACTCGGGACAGAGCTACGAGCAGTACTTC. Translation: CASSYSGQSYEQYF.